A single T cell receptor beta chain is shown here with its context. As yet, its antigen is unknown. The length of the CDR3 is 12 residues. Trimming removed 9 bases at V and 4 bases at J, with 12 bases between. Each CDR3 protein is one row after TCRdb ran MiXCR on the reads. The table shows a few hundred thousand distinct CDR3 sequences, with 40% occurring only once. The data originate from a study of T cell repertoires in cytomegalovirus infection. Study-level background: Epitope selection comprised recently identified HLA-C-restricted CMV epitopes and well-studied HLA-B-restricted CMV epitopes. An indication of both CMV infection and matching HLA type came from public TCR beta signatures. Findings of the study overall: Carriers of CMV plus the relevant HLA were identified by cumulative public TCR beta family frequency. What dominated the ex vivo response were HLA-C-restricted CMV-specific TCR beta clonotypes.

The source is a human donor in good health (CMV status not recorded). Some clones in this sample may be carry-over from other donors' samples. The sequences come from cultured PBMCs, collected from culture after CMV antigen stimulation. The chain employs TRBV12-3 or TRBV12-4 and TRBJ1-1; no firm D call. The chain's CDR3 is CASSAPGTEAFF. The CDR3 coding sequence is TGTGCCAGTTCTGCCCCGGGCACTGAAGCTTTCTTT.